The source of this T cell receptor beta chain is a study of beta chain features in type 1 diabetes. Study results and limitations: Shorter TCRB CDR3s, moderately but significantly so, marked every one of the four CD4+ subsets in Type 1 diabetes patients. Patients and controls would share equally any PCR tilt toward shorter templates. For TCRB rearrangement, an influence of HLA type remained unresolved here.

Expressed TCRB transcripts were sequenced because the isolated RNA had all been reverse transcribed beforehand. Measured with immunoSEQ multiplex PCR; TCRdb has only the in-frame clones, and not every one. Among under 850,000 clones listed, under 15% were seen once. As regards this clone: Its antigen is as yet unknown.

Trimming shortened V by 7 bases and J by 3 bases, and 15 bases separated the two germline ends. This CDR3 has 13 residues. Germline CDR1 SQVTM, CDR2 ANQGSEA. The chain couples TRBV29-1 to TRBJ1-1; D is possibly TRBD1 (5 bases). This receptor was taken from a man aged 18 to 35 with type 1 diabetes. Sequenced input: naive CD4+ T cells from blood. CDR3 amino acids: CSARTLLDTEAFF. CDR3 bases: TGCAGCGCGAGGACACTCCTGGACACTGAAGCTTTCTTT.